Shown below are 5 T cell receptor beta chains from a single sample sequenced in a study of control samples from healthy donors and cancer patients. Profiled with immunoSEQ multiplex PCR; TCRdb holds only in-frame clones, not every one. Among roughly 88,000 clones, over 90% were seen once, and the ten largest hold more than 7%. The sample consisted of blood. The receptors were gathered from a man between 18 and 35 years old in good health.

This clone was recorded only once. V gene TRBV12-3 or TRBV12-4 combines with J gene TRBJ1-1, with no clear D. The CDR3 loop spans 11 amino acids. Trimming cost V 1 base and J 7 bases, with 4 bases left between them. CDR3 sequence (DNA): TGTGCCAGCAGTTTAGGGGGTGAAGCTTTCTTT. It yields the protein CASSLGGEAFF.

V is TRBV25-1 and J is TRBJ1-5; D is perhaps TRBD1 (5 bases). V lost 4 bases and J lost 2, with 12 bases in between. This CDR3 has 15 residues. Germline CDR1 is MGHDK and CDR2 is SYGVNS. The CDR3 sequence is CASSAQGLGNQPQHF. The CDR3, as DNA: TGTGCCAGCAGTGCGCAGGGTCTAGGCAATCAGCCCCAGCATTTT.

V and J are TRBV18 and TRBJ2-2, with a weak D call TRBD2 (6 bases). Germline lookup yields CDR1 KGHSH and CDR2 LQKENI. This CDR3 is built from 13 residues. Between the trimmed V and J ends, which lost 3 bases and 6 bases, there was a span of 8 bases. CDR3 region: CASSPREAGELFF. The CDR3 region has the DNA TGTGCCAGCTCACCGAGGGAGGCCGGGGAGCTGTTTTTT.

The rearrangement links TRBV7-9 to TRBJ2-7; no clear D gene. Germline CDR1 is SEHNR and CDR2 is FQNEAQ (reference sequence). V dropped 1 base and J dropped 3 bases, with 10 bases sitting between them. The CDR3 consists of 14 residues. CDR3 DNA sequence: TGTGCCAGCAGCTTAGAACAGTACCTCTACGAGCAGTACTTC. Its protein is CASSLEQYLYEQYF.

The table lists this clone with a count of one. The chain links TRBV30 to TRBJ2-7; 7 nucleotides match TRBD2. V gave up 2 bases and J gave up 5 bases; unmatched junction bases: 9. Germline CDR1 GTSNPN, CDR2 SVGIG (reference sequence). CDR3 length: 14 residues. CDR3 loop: CAWSSGEAGDEQYF. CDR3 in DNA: TGTGCCTGGAGTTCCGGGGAGGCGGGGGACGAGCAGTACTTC.